This passage covers 30 T cell receptor beta chains from one sample sequenced in a study of OX40 agonist ivuxolimab in advanced cancers. Receptors were amplified or captured by the immunoSEQ multiplex PCR assay. The clones in this table, taken by TCRdb from immuneACCESS, are in-frame only. Not every clone is retained; where verified, under half of the shortfall comes from an unresolved V gene, and the cause of the rest is unknown. This sample comprises tens of thousands of clones, roughly 87% of them detected only once. The ten biggest clones cover under 20% of the sample. The sample here was CD4+ or CD8+ T cells sorted from blood, taken in a trial of the OX40 agonist ivuxolimab. All receptors derive from an adult with an advanced solid tumor such as melanoma, head and neck, liver or kidney cancer.

The chain has TRBV29-1 and TRBJ2-3; 8 bases are shared with TRBD2. The V gene's germline CDR1 is SQVTM and CDR2 ANQGSEA. The CDR3 is made up of 15 amino acids. V shed 4 bases and J 0 bases; nucleotides not matched to a gene: 6. The CDR3 loop reads CSVGLAGLSTDTQYF. CDR3 bases: TGCAGCGTTGGGTTAGCGGGGCTTAGCACAGATACGCAGTATTTT.

The rearrangement uses TRBV29-1 and TRBJ2-1; TRBD1 matches at 8 bases. CDR1 is SQVTM, CDR2 ANQGSEA, per germline. The CDR3 consists of 13 residues. The J segment lost 9 bases and the V segment lost 6 bases, leaving 10 bases of the junction unmatched. The CDR3 nucleotides read TGCAGCGTCTCCGGGACAGGCCACGGTGAGCAGTTCTTC. Protein product: CSVSGTGHGEQFF.

This chain connects TRBV29-1 to TRBJ2-7; 8 bases are shared with TRBD1. There are 15 residues in the CDR3. V dropped 3 bases and J dropped 4; count of bases not matched to a gene: 11. CDR1 and CDR2 from the germline V gene are SQVTM and ANQGSEA. This CDR3 reads CSVEDHRGFAYEQYF. The CDR3 DNA reads as TGCAGCGTTGAGGATCACAGGGGGTTTGCATACGAGCAGTACTTC.

This clone was observed a single time. This chain joins TRBV6-5 and TRBJ2-7, with D possibly TRBD2 on 6 matching bases. The CDR3 is 15 residues long. The ends were cut back, 1 base at V and 5 bases at J, with 15 bases in the middle. Germline V gene sequence: CDR1 MNHEY, CDR2 SVGAGI. This chain's CDR3 is CASSYFGSGVDEQYF. DNA for the CDR3: TGTGCCAGCAGTTACTTCGGTAGCGGTGTCGACGAGCAGTACTTC.

The chain links TRBV28 to TRBJ1-1; D call uncertain. Trimming left V 2 bases short and J 6 bases short, with 7 bases between. The CDR3 loop spans 12 amino acids. Germline V gene data show CDR1 as MDHEN and CDR2 as SYDVKM. The CDR3 here is CASSLNSPEAFF. The CDR3 coding sequence is TGTGCCAGCAGTTTAAATTCTCCTGAAGCTTTCTTT.

The chain joins TRBV2 to TRBJ1-3; no clear D gene. This CDR3 contains 16 residues. V was shortened by 5 bases and J by 0 bases, with 14 bases between the two germline ends. CDR1 SNHLY and CDR2 FYNNEI come from the germline V gene. CDR3 sequence (DNA): TGTGCCAGCAGTTCCGGACGTACCACCTCTGGAAACACCATATATTTT. Translation: CASSSGRTTSGNTIYF. The full variable domain, with the rest looked up from reference TRBV2 and TRBJ1-3, is EPEVTQTPSHQVTQMGQEVILRCVPISNHLYFYWYRQILGQKVEFLVSFYNNEISEKSEIFDDQFSVERPDGSNFTLKIRSTKLEDSAMYFCASSSGRTTSGNTIYFGEGSWLTVV.

The CDR3 spells CASSPPYDGYNEQFF. CDR3 sequence (DNA): TGTGCCAGCAGTCCCCCTTACGACGGGTACAATGAGCAGTTCTTC. This chain connects TRBV28 to TRBJ2-1; D remains unclear. The CDR3 length is 15 residues. Germline assignment: CDR1 MDHEN and CDR2 SYDVKM. V was trimmed by 5 bases and J by 4 bases, leaving 15 bases between them. Supplemented by reference TRBV28 and TRBJ2-1, the full variable domain reads DVKVTQSSRYLVKRTGEKVFLECVQDMDHENMFWYRQDPGLGLRLIYFSYDVKMKEKGDIPEGYSVSREKKERFSLILESASTNQTSMYLCASSPPYDGYNEQFFGPGTRLTVL.

This rearrangement joins TRBV5-4 to TRBJ2-7, with TRBD2 matching 10 bases. The CDR3 sequence is 14 residues long. Germline loops: CDR1 SGHNT, CDR2 YYREEE (reference sequence). V gave up 5 bases and J gave up 5 bases; unmatched junction bases: 7. CDR3 residues: CASRPAGGPHEQYF. CDR3 coding DNA: TGTGCCAGCAGACCAGCGGGAGGGCCCCACGAGCAGTACTTC. Full variable domain (remainder filled in from reference TRBV5-4 and TRBJ2-7): ETGVTQSPTHLIKTRGQQVTLRCSSQSGHNTVSWYQQALGQGPQFIFQYYREEENGRGNFPPRFSGLQFPNYSSELNVNALELDDSALYLCASRPAGGPHEQYFGPGTRLTVT.

The chain carries TRBV11-2 and TRBJ1-1; no clear D gene. With 1 base removed from V and 5 bases from J, the gap between germline ends came to 11 bases. The CDR3 totals 14 residues. From germline, CDR1 is SGHAT and CDR2 FQNNGV. CDR3 sequence reads: CASSLGLGRTEAFF. CDR3 coding DNA: TGTGCCAGCAGCTTAGGATTGGGGAGAACTGAAGCTTTCTTT.

This CDR3 is CASSNHALAGGYQETQYF. CDR3 DNA: TGTGCCAGTAGTAACCATGCTCTAGCGGGGGGGTACCAAGAGACCCAGTACTTC. The V and J genes are TRBV19 and TRBJ2-5; 12 positions agree with TRBD2. This CDR3 comprises 18 residues. Trimming cost V 4 bases and J 0 bases; bases outside gene matches: 9. Germline assignment: CDR1 LNHDA and CDR2 SQIVND (reference sequence).

This clone was seen only once. V is TRBV23-1 and J is TRBJ1-5; 7 bases are a match to TRBD1. Being an ORF, TRBV23-1 has a function that is uncertain. J was trimmed by 2 bases and V by 0 bases; bases with no gene match: 7. This CDR3 has 17 amino acids. The DNA for the CDR3 is TGCGCCAGCAGTCAATCTAGAACAGGGGCGCGCAATCAGCCCCAGCATTTT. Its translation is CASSQSRTGARNQPQHF.

The DNA of the CDR3 is TGCGCCAGCAGGAGAGCGGGAGTGGATATCCATGAGCAGTTCTTC. It yields the protein CASRRAGVDIHEQFF. The J gene is TRBJ2-1, the V gene TRBV10-2, with TRBD2 matching 8 bases. The CDR3 is 15 residues long. Unmatched junction bases numbered 12, after V lost 6 bases and J lost 8 bases. Germline V gene lookup returns CDR1 WSHSY and CDR2 SAAADI.

The chain has TRBV21-1 and TRBJ2-4; TRBD2 is the table's D call and was not checked against the DNA. TRBV21-1 is tagged as a pseudogene. The CDR3 spans 15 residues. The CDR3 reads CASSNVIGAKNIQYF. CDR3 DNA: TGTGCCAGCAGCAACGTAATCGGAGCCAAAAACATTCAGTACTTC.

This chain uses TRBV10-3 with TRBJ2-1, with D hard to call. Per germline, CDR1 ENHRY and CDR2 SYGVKD. The CDR3 totals 12 residues. The V end was cut by 3 bases, the J end by 7 bases, with 7 bases between. The CDR3 spells CAISDSRNEQFF. The CDR3 DNA sequence: TGTGCCATCAGTGACTCAAGGAATGAGCAGTTCTTC.

V gene TRBV6-6 combines with J gene TRBJ2-3, with a tentative D call TRBD2 (5 bases). Trimming took off 7 bases at V and 2 bases at J, with 19 bases between the two ends. The CDR3 is made up of 16 amino acids. Germline assignment: CDR1 MNHNY and CDR2 SVGAGI (reference sequence). CDR3 in DNA: TGTGCCAGCAAAGGGATTCGGGAAGGCTACACAGATACGCAGTATTTT. It translates to CASKGIREGYTDTQYF.

The chain has TRBV6-6 and TRBJ1-1; D call uncertain. V lost 5 bases to trimming and J lost 1 base, with 11 bases between them. CDR3 size: 14 residues. CDR1 is MNHNY and CDR2 is SVGAGI in the germline V gene (reference sequence). The CDR3 DNA reads as TGTGCCAGCAGTACACGTTCCGGGAACACTGAAGCTTTCTTT. The encoded protein is CASSTRSGNTEAFF.

V usage is TRBV7-3 and J usage is TRBJ2-1, with 12 bases that match TRBD2. The CDR3 has 15 residues. CDR1 is SGHTA, CDR2 FQGTGA, per germline. V lost 2 bases to trimming and J lost 15 bases; unmatched junction nucleotides: 11. The CDR3 nucleotides are TGTGCCAGCAGCTTACTACACGGACTAGCGGGGACTCTGTTCTTC. Translating it yields CASSLLHGLAGTLFF.

The chain joins TRBV2 to TRBJ2-2; 8 nucleotides align to TRBD2. In germline, CDR1 is SNHLY, CDR2 FYNNEI. The CDR3 sequence is 14 residues long. Trimming at V came to 11 bases and at J to 5 bases, leaving 10 bases not matched to a gene. The CDR3 DNA reads as TGTGCCCTACCTCGGGGGGGCGGGACCGGGGAGCTGTTTTTT. It encodes CALPRGGGTGELFF.

The chain carries TRBV11-2 and TRBJ2-3, with 7 bases that match TRBD2. CDR1 and CDR2 (germline): SGHAT, FQNNGV. The CDR3 is 14 amino acids. V gave up 3 bases and J gave up 3 bases; unmatched junction bases: 3. The CDR3 here is CASSFKAGTDTQYF. CDR3 nucleotide sequence: TGTGCCAGCAGCTTCAAAGCGGGGACAGATACGCAGTATTTT. Full variable domain (remainder filled in from reference TRBV11-2 and TRBJ2-3): EAGVAQSPRYKIIEKRQSVAFWCNPISGHATLYWYQQILGQGPKLLIQFQNNGVVDDSQLPKDRFSAERLKGVDSTLKIQPAKLEDSAVYLCASSFKAGTDTQYFGPGTRLTVL.

This chain links TRBV7-3 with TRBJ2-1, with 8 positions matching TRBD2. Germline V gene data show CDR1 as SGHTA and CDR2 as FQGTGA. V dropped 2 bases and J dropped 0; count of bases not matched to a gene: 0. The CDR3 totals 15 residues. CDR3 in DNA: TGTGCCAGCAGCTTAGGGACTAGCTCCTACAATGAGCAGTTCTTC. Translation gives CASSLGTSSYNEQFF. Complete variable domain (other parts from reference TRBV7-3 and TRBJ2-1): GAGVSQTPSNKVTEKGKYVELRCDPISGHTALYWYRQSLGQGPEFLIYFQGTGAADDSGLPNDRFFAVRPEGSVSTLKIQRTERGDSAVYLCASSLGTSSYNEQFFGPGTRLTVL.

This chain connects TRBV27 to TRBJ2-2; TRBD2 is a possible D gene (5 bases). Between the trimmed V and J ends, which lost 5 bases and 5 bases, there was a span of 9 bases. The CDR3 contains 13 residues. Germline V gives CDR1 MNHEY, CDR2 SMNVEV (reference sequence). As DNA, the CDR3 is TGTGCCAGCAGTACCCGGGAAACCGGGGAGCTGTTTTTT. Translation gives CASSTRETGELFF.

This clone was recorded a few times. Other DNA sequences in the same sample also yield this CDR3. The genes are TRBV18 and TRBJ1-1; D possibly corresponds to TRBD1 (5 bases). This CDR3 is built from 14 residues. The V and J ends lost 0 bases and 4 bases respectively, with 9 bases between them. Per germline, CDR1 KGHSH and CDR2 LQKENI. The CDR3 here is CASSPPSGRTEAFF. The CDR3 bases are TGTGCCAGCTCACCACCGTCAGGGCGCACTGAAGCTTTCTTT.

Concerning this clone: The junction departs from germline at one end; a sequencing error may be responsible. The chain is built from TRBV6-5 and TRBJ2-5; D unclear. Looked up from germline, CDR1 is MNHEY and CDR2 is SVGAGI. The CDR3 loop spans 14 amino acids. The CDR3 coding sequence is TGTGCCGGCCGGGTCTCCCCACATCAAGAGATCCAGTACTTC. Its protein is CAGRVSPHQEIQYF.

This chain connects TRBV29-1 to TRBJ2-7; D remains ambiguous. CDR1 and CDR2 from the germline V gene are SQVTM and ANQGSEA. The CDR3 totals 10 residues. V gave up 2 bases and J gave up 5 bases, with 4 bases separating them. The CDR3 here is CSVEQNEQYF. The CDR3 region has the DNA TGCAGCGTTGAACAGAACGAGCAGTACTTC.

The chain employs TRBV21-1 and TRBJ2-5; the table names TRBD1, a call not compared with the DNA. TRBV21-1 is tagged as a pseudogene. This CDR3 comprises 14 residues. The CDR3 DNA reads TGTGCCAGCAGCGGATTGGGGCATTTAGAGACCCAGTACTTC. It codes for CASSGLGHLETQYF.

The CDR3 sequence: CASSESGPLGETQYF. CDR3 coding DNA: TGTGCCAGCAGTGAGTCGGGCCCCCTGGGGGAGACCCAGTACTTC. The chain employs TRBV28 and TRBJ2-5; D unclear. Germline V gene sequence: CDR1 MDHEN, CDR2 SYDVKM. Trimming pared 5 bases from V and 5 bases from J, leaving 18 bases between. This CDR3 spans 15 amino acids.

The V call is TRBV20-1, the J call TRBJ2-7; D remains unclear. The length of the CDR3 is 11 residues. Germline CDR1 reads DFQATT; CDR2 reads SNEGSKA (reference sequence). The V end was cut by 1 base, the J end by 4 bases, with 5 bases between. The CDR3 loop reads CSARVGYEQYF. CDR3 DNA sequence: TGCAGTGCTAGAGTGGGTTACGAGCAGTACTTC.

V is TRBV28 and J is TRBJ2-6; no clear D gene. Trimming took 5 bases from V and 3 from J, leaving 8 bases between them. CDR3 length: 14 amino acids. CDR1 is MDHEN, CDR2 SYDVKM, per germline. The CDR3 DNA sequence: TGTGCCAGCAGTCCGCCGGGTGGGGCCAACGTCCTGACTTTC. Its protein is CASSPPGGANVLTF.

This sequence joins TRBV19 and TRBJ2-2, with 7 bases matching TRBD2. The germline V gene has CDR1 LNHDA and CDR2 SQIVND (reference sequence). V dropped 9 bases and J dropped 8; count of bases not matched to a gene: 6. CDR3 length equals 12 residues. The CDR3 sequence is CASGGFVGELFF. CDR3 nucleotide sequence: TGTGCCAGCGGGGGGTTCGTTGGGGAGCTGTTTTTT.

V and J are TRBV6-5 and TRBJ2-2; tentatively, D is TRBD1 (6 bases). The CDR3 sequence is 14 residues long. CDR1 and CDR2 from the germline V gene are MNHEY and SVGAGI. The V end lost 2 bases, the J end lost 3 bases, and 7 bases lay between the germline ends. CDR3 in amino acids: CASSYNRDTGELFF. The CDR3 nucleotides read TGTGCCAGCAGTTACAACAGGGACACCGGGGAGCTGTTTTTT.